These 10 T cell receptor beta chains share one sample of origin, sequenced in a study of T-cell reconstitution after alpha-beta-depleted transplantation in children. Preparation of the TCRbeta library involved a method that used unique molecular identifiers. Using its own MiXCR run on the PCR reads, TCRdb lists one record per CDR3 protein. The data contain around 96,000 distinct CDR3 sequences, about 12% of them singletons. The input for sequencing was PBMCs from the stem cell graft donor, taken from the stem cell graft. The receptors derive from a human donor who donated a stem cell graft to a child with inherited bone marrow failure.

The chain is built from TRBV29-1 and TRBJ2-1; D gene unclear. Trimming left V 0 bases short and J 10 bases short, with 13 bases between. Per the germline V gene, CDR1 is SQVTM and CDR2 is ANQGSEA. The CDR3 runs to 13 residues. CDR3 sequence reads: CSVEDSGVTEQFF. Here the CDR3 DNA reads TGCAGCGTTGAAGATTCTGGCGTCACGGAGCAGTTCTTC.

For the CDR3, the DNA is TGTGCCAGCAGTCCACAACTAGATACGCAGTATTTT. It translates to CASSPQLDTQYF. The chain combines TRBV27 with TRBJ2-3, with D unclear. There are 12 residues in the CDR3. CDR1 and CDR2 (germline): MNHEY, SMNVEV (reference sequence). Trimming shortened V by 5 bases and J by 5 bases, and 8 bases separated the two germline ends.

This clonotype has ten or more counts. The V and J genes are TRBV3-1 and TRBJ2-7, with 7 bases aligning to TRBD2. V shed 3 bases, J shed 2 bases, and the junction held 1 base outside the gene matches. The length of the CDR3 is 13 residues. Germline CDR1 is LGHDT and CDR2 is YNNKEL (reference sequence). In nucleotides, the CDR3 is TGTGCCAGCAGCCACGGGGGGACCTACGAGCAGTACTTC. Its protein product is CASSHGGTYEQYF.

This clonotype has at least ten counts. This sequence joins TRBV10-3 and TRBJ1-6, with 9 bases that match TRBD1. CDR1 and CDR2 from the germline V gene are ENHRY and SYGVKD. The CDR3 covers 15 residues. V lost 2 bases, J lost 8 bases, and 4 bases stayed unmatched. CDR3 region: CAISEPGQGDSPLHF. The CDR3 DNA reads as TGTGCCATCAGTGAGCCGGGACAGGGAGATTCACCCCTCCACTTT.

The chain has TRBV19 and TRBJ1-3, with D perhaps matching TRBD1 (5 bases). Germline-derived CDR1 and CDR2 are LNHDA and SQIVND (reference sequence). Between the trimmed V and J ends, which lost 6 bases and 8 bases, there was a span of 11 bases. CDR3 length: 12 amino acids. The CDR3 protein is CASRGTADTIYF. CDR3 nucleotide sequence: TGTGCCAGTAGGGGGACGGCGGACACCATATATTTT.

V is TRBV18 and J is TRBJ1-1, with a possible D match to TRBD1 (5 bases). Per germline, CDR1 KGHSH and CDR2 LQKENI. V lost 3 bases, J lost 4 bases, and 9 bases lay in between. The CDR3 is made up of 13 amino acids. CDR3 coding DNA: TGTGCCAGCTCACCTATACAGGCCACTGAAGCTTTCTTT. This gives the protein CASSPIQATEAFF.

Many counts were recorded for this clonotype. The rearrangement links TRBV18 to TRBJ2-3; D is uncertain. The CDR3 totals 11 residues. Germline V CDR1 and CDR2: KGHSH, LQKENI. Trimming removed 3 bases from V and 5 bases from J, with 3 bases in between. CDR3 in amino acids: CASSPVDTQYF. The CDR3 DNA reads TGTGCCAGCTCACCGGTAGATACGCAGTATTTT.

The table lists this clonotype with many counts. The J gene is TRBJ2-7, the V gene TRBV10-3, with TRBD2 matching over 7 bases. With V trimmed by 5 bases and J by 3 bases, 4 bases remained unmatched. The CDR3 length is 13 residues. Germline V gives CDR1 ENHRY, CDR2 SYGVKD. The DNA for the CDR3 is TGTGCCATCAGTTACGGGACTAACTACGAGCAGTACTTC. The encoded protein is CAISYGTNYEQYF.

The table lists this clonotype with a few counts. The chain carries TRBV20-1 and TRBJ2-3, with D maybe TRBD2 (6 bases). Trimming pared 2 bases from V and 0 bases from J, leaving 9 bases between. This CDR3 contains 14 residues. The germline CDR1 and CDR2 sequences are DFQATT and SNEGSKA (reference sequence). DNA of the CDR3: TGCAGTGCTAGACCGGGGGAAAGCACAGATACGCAGTATTTT. This translates into CSARPGESTDTQYF.

In its sample, this clonotype was seen many times. The gene calls are TRBV20-1 and TRBJ2-1; tentative D call: TRBD2 (5 bases). The CDR3 extends over 17 amino acids. Germline CDR1 reads DFQATT; CDR2 reads SNEGSKA (reference sequence). V lost 1 base and J lost 1, with 17 bases in between. The CDR3 sequence is CSARGIMRAASYNEQFF. CDR3 in DNA: TGCAGTGCTAGAGGAATTATGAGGGCCGCGTCCTACAATGAGCAGTTCTTC.